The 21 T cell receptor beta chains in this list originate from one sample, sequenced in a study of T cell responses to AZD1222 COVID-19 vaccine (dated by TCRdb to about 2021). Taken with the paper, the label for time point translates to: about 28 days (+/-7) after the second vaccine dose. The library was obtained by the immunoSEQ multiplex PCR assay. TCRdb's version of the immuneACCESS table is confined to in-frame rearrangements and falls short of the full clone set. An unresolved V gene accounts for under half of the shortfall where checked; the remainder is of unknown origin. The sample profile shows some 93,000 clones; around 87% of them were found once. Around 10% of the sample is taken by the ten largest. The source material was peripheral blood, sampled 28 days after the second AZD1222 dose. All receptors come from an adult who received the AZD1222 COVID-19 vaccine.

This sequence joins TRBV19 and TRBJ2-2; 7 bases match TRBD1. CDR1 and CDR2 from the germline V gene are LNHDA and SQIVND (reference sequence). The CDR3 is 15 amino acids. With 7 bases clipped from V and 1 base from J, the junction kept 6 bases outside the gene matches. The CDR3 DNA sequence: TGTGCCAGTATGGGGGACAGAGTGAACACCGGGGAGCTGTTTTTT. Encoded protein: CASMGDRVNTGELFF.

DNA for the CDR3: TGTGCCAGTCACCAGGGGGCAGGGGGCTGGAATTCACCCCTCCACTTT. Amino acids: CASHQGAGGWNSPLHF. The chain couples TRBV19 to TRBJ1-6, with 8 bases identical to TRBD1. The V and J ends lost 8 bases and 7 bases, in that order; junction bases with no gene match: 13. This CDR3 spans 16 amino acids. Germline CDR1 is LNHDA and CDR2 is SQIVND (reference sequence).

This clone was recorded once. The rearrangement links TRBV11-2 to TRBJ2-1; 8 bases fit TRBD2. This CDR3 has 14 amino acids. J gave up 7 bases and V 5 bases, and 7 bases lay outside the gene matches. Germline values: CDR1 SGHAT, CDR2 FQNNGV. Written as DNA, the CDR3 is TGTGCCAGCAGCCCGGGGGGGGCGTGGAATGAGCAGTTCTTC. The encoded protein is CASSPGGAWNEQFF. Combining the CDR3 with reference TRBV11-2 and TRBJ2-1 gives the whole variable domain EAGVAQSPRYKIIEKRQSVAFWCNPISGHATLYWYQQILGQGPKLLIQFQNNGVVDDSQLPKDRFSAERLKGVDSTLKIQPAKLEDSAVYLCASSPGGAWNEQFFGPGTRLTVL.

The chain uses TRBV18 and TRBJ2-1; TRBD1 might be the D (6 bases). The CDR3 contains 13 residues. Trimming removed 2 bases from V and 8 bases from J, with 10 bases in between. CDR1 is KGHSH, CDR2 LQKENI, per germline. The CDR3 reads CASSPRQAHEQFF. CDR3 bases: TGTGCCAGCTCACCAAGACAGGCTCATGAGCAGTTCTTC.

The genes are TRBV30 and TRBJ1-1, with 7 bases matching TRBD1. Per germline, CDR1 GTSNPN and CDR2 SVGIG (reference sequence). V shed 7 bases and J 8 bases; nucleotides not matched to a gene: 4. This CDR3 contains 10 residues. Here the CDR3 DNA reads TGTGCCTCCGACAGGGCGGAAGCTTTCTTT. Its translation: CASDRAEAFF.

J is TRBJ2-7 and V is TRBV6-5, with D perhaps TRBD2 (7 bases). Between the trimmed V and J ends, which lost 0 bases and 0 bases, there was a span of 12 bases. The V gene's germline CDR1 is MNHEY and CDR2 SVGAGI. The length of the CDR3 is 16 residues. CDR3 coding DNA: TGTGCCAGCAGTTACTCGAGGGGGGGGTTCTCCTACGAGCAGTACTTC. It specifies CASSYSRGGFSYEQYF.

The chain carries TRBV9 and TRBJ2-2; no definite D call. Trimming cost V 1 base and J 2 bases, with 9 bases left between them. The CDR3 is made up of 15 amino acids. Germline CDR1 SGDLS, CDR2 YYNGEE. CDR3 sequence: CASSVSGLNTGELFF. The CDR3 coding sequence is TGTGCCAGCAGCGTAAGTGGCCTTAACACCGGGGAGCTGTTTTTT.

As DNA, the CDR3 is TGTGCCAGCAGCTTCCTAGCGGGAGGTCTCACCTACAATGAGCAGTTCTTC. This codes for CASSFLAGGLTYNEQFF. The chain employs TRBV7-9 and TRBJ2-1, with 11 positions matching TRBD2. The V gene end was trimmed by 3 bases and the J gene end by 2 bases; junction bases not matched to a gene: 6. Germline assignment: CDR1 SEHNR and CDR2 FQNEAQ (reference sequence). The CDR3 loop spans 17 amino acids.

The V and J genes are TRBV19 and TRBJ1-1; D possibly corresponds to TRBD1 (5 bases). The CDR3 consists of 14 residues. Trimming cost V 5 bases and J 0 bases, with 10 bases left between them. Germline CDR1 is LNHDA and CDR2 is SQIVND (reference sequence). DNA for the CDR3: TGTGCCAGTAGTCCCGGACACGTGAACACTGAAGCTTTCTTT. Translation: CASSPGHVNTEAFF.

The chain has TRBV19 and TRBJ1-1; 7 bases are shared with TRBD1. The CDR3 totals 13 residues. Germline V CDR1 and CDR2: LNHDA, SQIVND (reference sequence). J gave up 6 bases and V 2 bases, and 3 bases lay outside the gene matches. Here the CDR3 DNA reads TGTGCCAGTAGTATACACCAGGGGGCTGAAGCTTTCTTT. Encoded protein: CASSIHQGAEAFF.

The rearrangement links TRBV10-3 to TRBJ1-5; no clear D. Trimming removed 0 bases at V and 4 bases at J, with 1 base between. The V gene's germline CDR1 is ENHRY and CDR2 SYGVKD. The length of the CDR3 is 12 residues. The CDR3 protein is CAISESNQPQHF. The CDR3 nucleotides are TGTGCCATCAGTGAGTCGAATCAGCCCCAGCATTTT.

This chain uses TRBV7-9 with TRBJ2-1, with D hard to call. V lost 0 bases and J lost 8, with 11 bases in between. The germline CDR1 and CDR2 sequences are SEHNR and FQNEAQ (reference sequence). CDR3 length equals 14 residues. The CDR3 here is CASSLAAKVDEQFF. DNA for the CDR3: TGTGCCAGCAGCTTAGCAGCAAAGGTCGATGAGCAGTTCTTC.

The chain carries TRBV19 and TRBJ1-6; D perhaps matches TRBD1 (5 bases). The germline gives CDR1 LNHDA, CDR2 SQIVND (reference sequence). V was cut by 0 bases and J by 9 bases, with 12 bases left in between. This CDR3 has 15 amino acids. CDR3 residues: CASSIDMARASPLHF. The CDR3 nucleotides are TGTGCCAGTAGTATAGATATGGCCAGGGCTTCACCCCTCCACTTT.

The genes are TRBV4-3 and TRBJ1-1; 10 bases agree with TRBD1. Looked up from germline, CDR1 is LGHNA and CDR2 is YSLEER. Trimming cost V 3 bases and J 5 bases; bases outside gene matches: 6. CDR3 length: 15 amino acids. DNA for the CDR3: TGCGCCAGCAGCCAGGGGGACAGGGGAGGGACTGAAGCTTTCTTT. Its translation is CASSQGDRGGTEAFF.

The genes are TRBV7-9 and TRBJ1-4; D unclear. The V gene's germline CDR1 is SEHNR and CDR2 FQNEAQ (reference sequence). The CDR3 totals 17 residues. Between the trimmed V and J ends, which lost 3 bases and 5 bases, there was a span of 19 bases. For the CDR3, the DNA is TGTGCCAGCAGCTTGGCCCTCCGTCCCCGCAACAATGAAAAACTGTTTTTT. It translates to CASSLALRPRNNEKLFF.

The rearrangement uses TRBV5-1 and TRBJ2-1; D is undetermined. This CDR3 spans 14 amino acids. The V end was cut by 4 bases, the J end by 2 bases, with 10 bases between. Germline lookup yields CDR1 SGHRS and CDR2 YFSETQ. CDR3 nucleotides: TGCGCCAGCAGCGGCCAGACCCCCTACAATGAGCAGTTCTTC. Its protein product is CASSGQTPYNEQFF.

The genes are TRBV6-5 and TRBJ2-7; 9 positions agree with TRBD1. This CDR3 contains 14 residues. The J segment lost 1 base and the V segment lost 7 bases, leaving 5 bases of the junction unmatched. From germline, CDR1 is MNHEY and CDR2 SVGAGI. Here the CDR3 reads CASKRDRASYEQYF. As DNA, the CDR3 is TGTGCCAGCAAACGGGACAGGGCTTCCTACGAGCAGTACTTC.

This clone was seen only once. Here the CDR3 DNA reads TGTGCCAGCAGCCTGATGACAGAACCCAACACCGGGGAGCTGTTTTTT. Protein sequence: CASSLMTEPNTGELFF. The chain uses TRBV7-6 and TRBJ2-2; D perhaps matches TRBD1 (5 bases). The CDR3 is 16 residues long. Germline assignment: CDR1 SGHVS and CDR2 FNYEAQ. The V end lost 5 bases, the J end lost 2 bases, and 15 bases lay between the germline ends. Full variable domain (missing parts from reference TRBV7-6 and TRBJ2-2): GAGVSQSPRYKVTKRGQDVALRCDPISGHVSLYWYRQALGQGPEFLTYFNYEAQQDKSGLPNDRFSAERPEGSISTLTIQRTEQRDSAMYRCASSLMTEPNTGELFFGEGSRLTVL.

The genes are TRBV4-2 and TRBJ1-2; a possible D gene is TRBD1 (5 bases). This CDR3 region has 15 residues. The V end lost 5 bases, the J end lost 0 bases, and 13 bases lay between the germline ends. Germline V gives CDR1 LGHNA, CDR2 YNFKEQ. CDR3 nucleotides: TGTGCCAGCAGCTCCCGACAGCAAGCTAACTATGGCTACACCTTC. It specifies CASSSRQQANYGYTF.

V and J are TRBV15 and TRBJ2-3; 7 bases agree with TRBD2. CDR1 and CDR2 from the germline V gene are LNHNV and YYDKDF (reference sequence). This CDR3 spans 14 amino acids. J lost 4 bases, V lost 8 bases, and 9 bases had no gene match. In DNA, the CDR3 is TGTGCCACCCACGGGGGGAGCACGGCAGATACGCAGTATTTT. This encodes CATHGGSTADTQYF.

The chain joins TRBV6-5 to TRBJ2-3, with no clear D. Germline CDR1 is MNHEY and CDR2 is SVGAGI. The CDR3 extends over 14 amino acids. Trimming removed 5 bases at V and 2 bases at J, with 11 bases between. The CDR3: CASSLSYTTDTQYF. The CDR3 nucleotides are TGTGCCAGCAGTCTCTCCTACACCACAGATACGCAGTATTTT.